These 23 T cell receptor beta chains were sequenced from one sample in a study of T cells in localized non-small cell lung cancer. The method was immunoSEQ multiplex PCR; TCRdb's version includes in-frame clones alone and lacks a portion of them. Seen here are about 78,000 clones, approximately 84% observed once, and the top ten hold 2.8%. Source: peripheral blood, taken before any cancer treatment. These receptors were taken from a man aged 40-75 years with stage I lung adenocarcinoma.

The sample holds a few counts of this clone. This rearrangement joins TRBV6-1 to TRBJ2-7, with a tentative D call TRBD1 (6 bases). This CDR3 spans 12 amino acids. Between the trimmed V and J ends, which lost 7 bases and 2 bases, there was a span of 9 bases. The germline CDR1 and CDR2 sequences are MNHNS and SASEGT. The CDR3: CASTDSAYEQYF. CDR3 bases: TGTGCCAGCACGGACAGCGCCTACGAGCAGTACTTC.

The genes are TRBV5-1 and TRBJ2-2, with TRBD1 matching over 7 bases. Germline values: CDR1 SGHRS, CDR2 YFSETQ. The CDR3 extends over 17 amino acids. The ends lost 0 bases at V and 2 bases at J; junction bases unmatched: 7. The CDR3 nucleotides are TGCGCCAGCAGCTTGGCCACCCGACAGGGTAACACCGGGGAGCTGTTTTTT. This sequence encodes CASSLATRQGNTGELFF.

This clone was seen once. This chain links TRBV9 with TRBJ1-1; weak D call: TRBD1 (6 bases). Per germline, CDR1 SGDLS and CDR2 YYNGEE. This CDR3 region has 15 residues. The V end lost 0 bases, the J end lost 5 bases, and 14 bases lay between the germline ends. CDR3 amino acids: CASSVDGRGGTEAFF. CDR3 DNA sequence: TGTGCCAGCAGCGTAGACGGCAGGGGAGGGACTGAAGCTTTCTTT.

This clone was counted a few times. V is TRBV30 and J is TRBJ2-5; the D gene is possibly TRBD2 (6 bases). V shed 5 bases and J shed 5 bases, with 24 bases lying between them. The CDR3 has 16 residues. Germline CDR1 and CDR2: GTSNPN and SVGIG (reference sequence). This CDR3 reads CAWDPPGTPRGETQYF. CDR3 DNA: TGTGCCTGGGATCCTCCCGGGACTCCCCGCGGGGAGACCCAGTACTTC.

This clone was observed a single time. V usage is TRBV19 and J usage is TRBJ1-5; D gene ambiguous. The CDR3 consists of 12 residues. The germline V gene encodes CDR1 LNHDA and CDR2 SQIVND (reference sequence). Deletions cut 6 bases from V and 6 bases from J, with 9 bases between. The chain's CDR3 is CASSRSRQPQHF. The CDR3 bases are TGTGCCAGTAGCAGATCTCGTCAGCCCCAGCATTTT.

This chain uses TRBV10-3 with TRBJ2-3; TRBD2 aligns across 15 bases. Germline V gene lookup returns CDR1 ENHRY and CDR2 SYGVKD. The CDR3 sequence is 18 residues long. The J segment lost 4 bases and the V segment lost 6 bases, leaving 11 bases of the junction unmatched. The CDR3 spells CAIRPGLAGGGDPDTQYF. CDR3 in DNA: TGTGCCATCAGACCCGGACTAGCGGGAGGGGGGGATCCAGATACGCAGTATTTT.

The chain links TRBV14 to TRBJ2-7; D uncertain. Trimming pared 1 base from V and 4 bases from J, leaving 8 bases between. Germline CDR1 SGHDN, CDR2 FVKESK. The CDR3 has 13 amino acids. The DNA of the CDR3 is TGTGCCAGCAGCCAAGTTCGGAGTTACGAGCAGTACTTC. Protein sequence: CASSQVRSYEQYF.

The V and J genes are TRBV2 and TRBJ1-6; D ambiguous. Trimming pared 5 bases from V and 4 bases from J, leaving 0 bases between. Germline CDR1 is SNHLY and CDR2 is FYNNEI. The CDR3 length is 11 residues. The CDR3, as DNA: TGTGCCAGCAGTTATAATTCACCCCTCCACTTT. Translated, it gives CASSYNSPLHF.

The rearrangement joins TRBV10-1 to TRBJ1-1, with D unresolved. Germline CDR1 WNHNN, CDR2 SYGVQD (reference sequence). V lost 3 bases, J lost 3 bases, and 5 bases lay in between. The CDR3 totals 12 residues. This CDR3 is CASSDLYTEAFF. CDR3 nucleotide sequence: TGCGCCAGCAGTGATTTGTACACTGAAGCTTTCTTT.

The chain links TRBV7-6 to TRBJ2-2, with D perhaps matching TRBD1 (5 bases). Deletions cut 3 bases from V and 2 bases from J, with 10 bases between. CDR3 length: 15 amino acids. CDR1 SGHVS and CDR2 FNYEAQ come from the germline V gene. CDR3 region: CASSLGRANTGELFF. The CDR3 coding sequence is TGTGCCAGCAGCTTGGGCAGGGCTAACACCGGGGAGCTGTTTTTT.

The chain carries TRBV9 and TRBJ2-1, with 14 positions matching TRBD2. CDR3 length equals 20 residues. Germline CDR1 SGDLS, CDR2 YYNGEE. V dropped 3 bases and J dropped 5; count of bases not matched to a gene: 16. The CDR3, as DNA: TGTGCCAGCAGCGACCGCCGACTGACTAGCGGGAGGGACCTAAACAATGAGCAGTTCTTC. Amino acids: CASSDRRLTSGRDLNNEQFF.

The CDR3 reads CASSRQGRETQYF. CDR3 coding DNA: TGTGCCAGCAGTCGACAGGGAAGGGAGACCCAGTACTTC. The chain recombines TRBV27 with TRBJ2-5, with 7 bases that match TRBD1. The CDR3 is 13 amino acids. V shed 5 bases and J 5 bases; nucleotides not matched to a gene: 5. CDR1 is MNHEY and CDR2 is SMNVEV in the germline V gene (reference sequence).

The V and J genes are TRBV19 and TRBJ2-7, with D perhaps given as TRBD1 or TRBD2 (5 bases each). CDR1 and CDR2 (germline): LNHDA, SQIVND (reference sequence). This CDR3 region has 13 residues. The V gene lost 5 bases and the J gene lost 4 bases, with 12 bases spanning the gap. The CDR3 DNA is TGTGCCAGTAGTCCCTTCGGGGCATACGAGCAGTACTTC. Amino acids: CASSPFGAYEQYF.

V usage is TRBV27 and J usage is TRBJ2-5; 12 bases line up with TRBD2. This CDR3 is built from 18 residues. Germline lookup yields CDR1 MNHEY and CDR2 SMNVEV (reference sequence). V shed 2 bases and J 2 bases; nucleotides not matched to a gene: 9. The DNA for the CDR3 is TGTGCCAGCAGTTTAAGACTAGCGGGGGCCCCGAGTCAAGAGACCCAGTACTTC. Encoded protein: CASSLRLAGAPSQETQYF.

This rearrangement joins TRBV27 to TRBJ2-7, with 8 bases fitting TRBD1. Trimming took 6 bases from V and 2 from J; bases not matched to a gene: 6. This CDR3 has 14 residues. Germline CDR1 MNHEY, CDR2 SMNVEV (reference sequence). CDR3 coding DNA: TGTGCCAGCAGCTGGATGACAGGGGCCTACGAGCAGTACTTC. As protein: CASSWMTGAYEQYF.

The genes are TRBV5-1 and TRBJ2-2; 10 bases fit TRBD1. Germline loops: CDR1 SGHRS, CDR2 YFSETQ. The CDR3 consists of 16 residues. The V gene end was trimmed by 4 bases and the J gene end by 0 bases; junction bases not matched to a gene: 3. CDR3 DNA: TGCGCCAGCAGCAAGACAGGGGGCGCGAACACCGGGGAGCTGTTTTTT. Translated: CASSKTGGANTGELFF.

The chain has TRBV27 and TRBJ2-7; D unresolved. The length of the CDR3 is 16 residues. Germline assignment: CDR1 MNHEY and CDR2 SMNVEV (reference sequence). V was shortened by 5 bases and J by 4 bases, with 21 bases between the two germline ends. The CDR3 spells CASSPQASRPLYEQYF. CDR3 DNA: TGTGCCAGCAGTCCCCAGGCGTCCCGCCCTTTATACGAGCAGTACTTC.

The J gene is TRBJ2-3, the V gene TRBV18, with 9 positions matching TRBD1. Germline CDR1 reads KGHSH; CDR2 reads LQKENI. CDR3 size: 15 residues. V shed 1 base and J 3 bases; nucleotides not matched to a gene: 2. The DNA of the CDR3 is TGTGCCAGCTCACCACGGGGGACAGGGACAGATACGCAGTATTTT. It encodes CASSPRGTGTDTQYF.

The chain couples TRBV30 to TRBJ1-2; D might be TRBD1 (5 bases). Germline V lookup: CDR1 GTSNPN, CDR2 SVGIG (reference sequence). Trimming took 4 bases from V and 4 from J, leaving 13 bases between them. CDR3 length: 13 residues. For the CDR3, the DNA is TGTGCCTGGAAGACCCGGGGGAGCTATGGCTACACCTTC. Protein product: CAWKTRGSYGYTF.

The chain employs TRBV5-1 and TRBJ2-3; D ambiguous. V lost 0 bases to trimming and J lost 2 bases, with 1 base between them. The germline gives CDR1 SGHRS, CDR2 YFSETQ. This CDR3 region has 12 residues. As DNA, the CDR3 is TGCGCCAGCAGCTTGGACACAGATACGCAGTATTTT. Its protein is CASSLDTDTQYF. Looking up the rest from reference TRBV5-1 and TRBJ2-3 gives the full variable domain: KAGVTQTPRYLIKTRGQQVTLSCSPISGHRSVSWYQQTPGQGLQFLFEYFSETQRNKGNFPGRFSGRQFSNSRSEMNVSTLELGDSALYLCASSLDTDTQYFGPGTRLTVL.

The genes are TRBV27 and TRBJ2-2, with D uncertain. The CDR3 spans 13 residues. V lost 1 base, J lost 3 bases, and 3 bases lay in between. CDR1 and CDR2 (germline): MNHEY, SMNVEV (reference sequence). The CDR3 DNA reads as TGTGCCAGCAGTTTATGGGACACCGGGGAGCTGTTTTTT. It specifies CASSLWDTGELFF.

The CDR3 reads CATSRDLKNNEQFF. The CDR3 DNA is TGTGCCACCAGCAGAGATTTAAAGAACAATGAGCAGTTCTTC. V is TRBV15 and J is TRBJ2-1, with D uncertain. The germline CDR1 and CDR2 sequences are LNHNV and YYDKDF (reference sequence). The CDR3 sequence is 14 residues long. The V gene lost 0 bases and the J gene lost 5 bases, with 8 bases spanning the gap.

V is TRBV2 and J is TRBJ2-2, with D tentatively TRBD1 or TRBD2 (5 bases each). Germline V lookup: CDR1 SNHLY, CDR2 FYNNEI. V dropped 6 bases and J dropped 5 bases, with 13 bases sitting between them. CDR3 length: 14 residues. This chain's CDR3 is CASRGEPRTGELFF. DNA for the CDR3: TGTGCCAGCAGGGGGGAGCCAAGAACCGGGGAGCTGTTTTTT.